The 5 T cell receptor beta chains in this list originate from one sample, sequenced in a study of cytomegalovirus exposure and HLA in healthy donors (dated by TCRdb to 2017 to 2019). Preparation of the library involved the immunoSEQ multiplex PCR assay. The multiplex PCR relied on a mix of 60 forward primers for TCR Vbeta segments and 13 reverse primers for TCR Jbeta segments. TCRdb took this table from immuneACCESS and kept in-frame rearrangements with V and J called. Such tables lack part of the clones; where checked against another copy, unresolved V genes explain under half of the gap, and the rest is unexplained. For this sample the table gives roughly 95,000 clones, of which roughly 82% were detected only once. Around 3.2% of the sample comes from the top ten. The specimen was PBMCs. Every receptor here comes from a man aged 25 to 45 in good health and CMV-seropositive.

The rearrangement joins TRBV7-2 to TRBJ2-5; 11 bases match TRBD2. With the DNA end fitting TRBJ2-7 better, the J assignment may be wrong. The germline gives CDR1 SGHTA, CDR2 FQGNSA. The CDR3 covers 15 residues. CDR3 protein: CASSAGLAVLYEQYF. The CDR3 DNA sequence: TGTGCCAGCAGCGCGGGACTAGCGGTACTTTACGAGCAGTACTTC.

This chain joins TRBV13 and TRBJ2-5, with 7 bases lining up with TRBD2. CDR1 and CDR2 (germline): PRHDT, FYEKMQ (reference sequence). This CDR3 has 12 residues. V lost 8 bases, J lost 11 bases, and 11 bases stayed unmatched. In DNA, the CDR3 is TGTGCCAGCGCGGGAGAGCCTCGGGAGCAGTACTTC. As protein: CASAGEPREQYF.

V usage is TRBV7-9 and J usage is TRBJ2-5; 10 nucleotides align to TRBD2. The germline V gene has CDR1 SEHNR and CDR2 FQNEAQ (reference sequence). The CDR3 covers 15 residues. J gave up 5 bases and V 0 bases, and 3 bases lay outside the gene matches. The CDR3 loop is CASSLASGRRETQYF. The CDR3 DNA sequence: TGTGCCAGCAGCTTAGCTAGCGGGAGGAGGGAGACCCAGTACTTC. Drawing the rest from reference TRBV7-9 and TRBJ2-5, the complete variable domain is DTGVSQNPRHKITKRGQNVTFRCDPISEHNRLYWYRQTLGQGPEFLTYFQNEAQLEKSRLLSDRFSAERPKGSFSTLEIQRTEQGDSAMYLCASSLASGRRETQYFGPGTRLLVL.

The CDR3: CASSPGTFTGELFF. The CDR3 coding sequence is TGCGCCAGCAGCCCGGGGACTTTCACCGGGGAGCTGTTTTTT. This chain uses TRBV5-1 with TRBJ2-2; D is perhaps TRBD2 (6 bases). Germline values: CDR1 SGHRS, CDR2 YFSETQ. The CDR3 is 14 amino acids. V dropped 4 bases and J dropped 4 bases, with 11 bases sitting between them.

In its sample, this clone was seen a few times. The chain combines TRBV4-1 with TRBJ1-5; 9 positions agree with TRBD1. J lost 6 bases, V lost 0 bases, and 6 bases had no gene match. Germline V gene lookup returns CDR1 MGHRA and CDR2 YSYEKL. There are 16 residues in the CDR3. Here the CDR3 reads CASSQEGGQGGQPQHF. DNA of the CDR3: TGCGCCAGCAGCCAAGAAGGGGGACAGGGTGGTCAGCCCCAGCATTTT.